Below, one T cell receptor (beta chain) is given with its context. These data are taken from a study of early T cells in non-severe SARS-CoV-2 infection. At the level of the study: Sequencing of bulk RNA from unsorted whole blood was done, without chain pairing.

Looked up from germline, CDR1 is MNHEY and CDR2 is SVGEGT. The CDR3 has 13 residues. Trimming cost V 9 bases and J 3 bases; bases outside gene matches: 7. TCRdb re-derived calls from the 5' RACE reads in MiXCR, one entry per CDR3 protein. The sample records approximately 90,000 distinct CDR3 sequences, around a sixth being singletons. Source: whole blood, taken at baseline. The V call is TRBV6-2 or TRBV6-3, the J call TRBJ2-7, with 8 positions matching TRBD1. The sequence was obtained from an adult who was a healthcare worker with PCR-confirmed SARS-CoV-2 infection or an uninfected control (not recorded which). The CDR3 coding sequence is TGTGCCAGTGGACCACAGGGGGGCTACGAGCAGTACTTC. This encodes CASGPQGGYEQYF.